The 2 T cell receptor beta chains below come from one sample, sequenced in a study of T-cell memory formation after mild COVID-19. TCRdb processed the 5' RACE reads anew with MiXCR; each CDR3 protein has one entry. The sample holds 300,000 to 400,000 distinct CDR3 sequences, 28% seen once. What was sequenced was PBMCs or a T cell subset sorted from them (not recorded which). Source of these receptors: an adult woman who had mild COVID-19 (a few samples of this study predate the infection). Cell type and time point are not known.

This chain connects TRBV2 to TRBJ2-7, with 9 bases that match TRBD2. The CDR3 runs to 15 residues. Per the germline V gene, CDR1 is SNHLY and CDR2 is FYNNEI. Trimming took 5 bases from V and 6 from J; bases not matched to a gene: 11. The CDR3 is CASSPLAGTSLEQYF. CDR3 nucleotides: TGTGCCAGCAGTCCTCTAGCGGGAACGTCCCTCGAGCAGTACTTC.

The table lists this clonotype with a few counts. The rearrangement joins TRBV3-1 to TRBJ1-4, with D uncertain. Trimming cost V 0 bases and J 3 bases, with 8 bases left between them. Germline V gene lookup returns CDR1 LGHDT and CDR2 YNNKEL (reference sequence). The CDR3 has 15 residues. CDR3 region: CASSQEGSANEKLFF. DNA of the CDR3: TGTGCCAGCAGCCAAGAGGGGTCAGCTAATGAAAAACTGTTTTTT.